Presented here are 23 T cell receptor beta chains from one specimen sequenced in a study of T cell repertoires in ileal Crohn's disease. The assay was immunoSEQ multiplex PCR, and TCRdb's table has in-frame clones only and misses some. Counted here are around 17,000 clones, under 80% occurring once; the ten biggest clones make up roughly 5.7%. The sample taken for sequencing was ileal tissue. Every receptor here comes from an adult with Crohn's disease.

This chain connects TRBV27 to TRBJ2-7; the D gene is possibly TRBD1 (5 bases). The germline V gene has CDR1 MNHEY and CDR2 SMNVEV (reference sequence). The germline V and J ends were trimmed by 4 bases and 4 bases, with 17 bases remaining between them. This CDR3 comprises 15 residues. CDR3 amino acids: CASSSYRGVGYEQYF. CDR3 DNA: TGTGCCAGCAGTTCGTATAGGGGCGTCGGTTACGAGCAGTACTTC.

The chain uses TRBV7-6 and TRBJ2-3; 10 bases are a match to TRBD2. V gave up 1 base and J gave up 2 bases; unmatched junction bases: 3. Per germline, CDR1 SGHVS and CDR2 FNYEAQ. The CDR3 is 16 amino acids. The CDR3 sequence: CASSLGTSGFTDTQYF. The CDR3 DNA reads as TGTGCCAGCAGCTTAGGGACTAGCGGTTTCACAGATACGCAGTATTTT. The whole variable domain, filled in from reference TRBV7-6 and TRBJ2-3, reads GAGVSQSPRYKVTKRGQDVALRCDPISGHVSLYWYRQALGQGPEFLTYFNYEAQQDKSGLPNDRFSAERPEGSISTLTIQRTEQRDSAMYRCASSLGTSGFTDTQYFGPGTRLTVL.

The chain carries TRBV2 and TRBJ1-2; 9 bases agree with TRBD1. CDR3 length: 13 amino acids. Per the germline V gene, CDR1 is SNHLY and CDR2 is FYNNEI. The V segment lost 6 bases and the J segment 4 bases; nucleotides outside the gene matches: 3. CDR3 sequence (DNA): TGTGCCAGCAGGGGACAGGGTGGCTATGGCTACACCTTC. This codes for CASRGQGGYGYTF.

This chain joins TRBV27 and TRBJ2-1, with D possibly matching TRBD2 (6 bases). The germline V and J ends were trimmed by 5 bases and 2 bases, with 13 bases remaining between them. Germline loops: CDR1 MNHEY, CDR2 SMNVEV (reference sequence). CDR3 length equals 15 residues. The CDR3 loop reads CASSKISGTYNEQFF. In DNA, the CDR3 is TGTGCCAGCAGTAAAATTAGCGGAACCTACAATGAGCAGTTCTTC.

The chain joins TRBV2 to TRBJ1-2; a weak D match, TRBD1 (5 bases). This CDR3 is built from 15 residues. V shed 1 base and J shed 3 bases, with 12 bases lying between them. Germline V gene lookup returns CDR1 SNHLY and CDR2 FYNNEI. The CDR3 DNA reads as TGTGCCAGCAGTGAAGAGGGACGGGGGGACTATGGCTACACCTTC. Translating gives CASSEEGRGDYGYTF.

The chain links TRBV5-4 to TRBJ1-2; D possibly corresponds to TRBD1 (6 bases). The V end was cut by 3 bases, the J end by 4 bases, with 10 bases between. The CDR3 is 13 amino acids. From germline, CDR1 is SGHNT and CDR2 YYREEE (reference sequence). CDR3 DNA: TGTGCCAGCAGCTCTGGACAGACCTATGGCTACACCTTC. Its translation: CASSSGQTYGYTF.

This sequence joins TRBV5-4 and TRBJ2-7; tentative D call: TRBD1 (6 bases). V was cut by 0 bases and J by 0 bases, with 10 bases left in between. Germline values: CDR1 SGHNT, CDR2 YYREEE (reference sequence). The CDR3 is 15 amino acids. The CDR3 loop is CASSLVRGDSYEQYF. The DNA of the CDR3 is TGTGCCAGCAGCTTGGTCAGGGGCGACTCCTACGAGCAGTACTTC.

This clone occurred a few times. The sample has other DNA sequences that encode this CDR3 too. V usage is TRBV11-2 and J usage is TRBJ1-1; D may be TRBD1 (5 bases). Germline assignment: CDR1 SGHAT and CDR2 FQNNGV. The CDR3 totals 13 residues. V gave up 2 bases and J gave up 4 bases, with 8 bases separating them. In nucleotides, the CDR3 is TGTGCCAGCAGCTTACCTCAGGGCACTGAAGCTTTCTTT. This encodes CASSLPQGTEAFF.

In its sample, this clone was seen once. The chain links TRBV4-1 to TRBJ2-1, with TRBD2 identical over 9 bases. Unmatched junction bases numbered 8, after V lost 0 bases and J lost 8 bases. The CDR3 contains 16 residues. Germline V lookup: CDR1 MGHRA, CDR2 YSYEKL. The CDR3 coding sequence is TGCGCCAGCAGCCAAGAGCGGGGCGGGGGGGCCCATGAGCAGTTCTTC. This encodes CASSQERGGGAHEQFF.

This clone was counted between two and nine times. CDR3 amino acids: CASSELTGRLTYGYTF. As DNA, the CDR3 is TGTGCCAGCAGCGAGCTGACAGGGAGGTTGACCTATGGCTACACCTTC. The chain couples TRBV2 to TRBJ1-2; 7 bases line up with TRBD1. The CDR3 is made up of 16 amino acids. Unmatched junction bases numbered 14, after V lost 6 bases and J lost 4 bases. CDR1 is SNHLY and CDR2 is FYNNEI in the germline V gene.

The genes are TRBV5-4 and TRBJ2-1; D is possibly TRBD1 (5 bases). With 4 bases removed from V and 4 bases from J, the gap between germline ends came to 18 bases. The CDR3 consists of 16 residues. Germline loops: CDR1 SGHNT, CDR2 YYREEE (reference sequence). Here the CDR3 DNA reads TGTGCCAGCAGCCCCAAACAGGCTGGGGTTTACAATGAGCAGTTCTTC. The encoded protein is CASSPKQAGVYNEQFF.

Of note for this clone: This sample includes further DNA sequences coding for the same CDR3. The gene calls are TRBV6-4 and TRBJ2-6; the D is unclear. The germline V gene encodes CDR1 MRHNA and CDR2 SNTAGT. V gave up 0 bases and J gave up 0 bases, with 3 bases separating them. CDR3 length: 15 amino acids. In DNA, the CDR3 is TGTGCCAGCAGTGACTCCAGCTCTGGGGCCAACGTCCTGACTTTC. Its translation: CASSDSSSGANVLTF.

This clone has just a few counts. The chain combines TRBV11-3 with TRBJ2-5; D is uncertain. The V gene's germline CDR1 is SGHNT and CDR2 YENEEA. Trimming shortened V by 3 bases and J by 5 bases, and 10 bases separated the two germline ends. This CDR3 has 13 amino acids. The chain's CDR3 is CASSFSRVETQYF. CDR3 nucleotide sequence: TGTGCCAGCAGCTTTTCACGGGTGGAGACCCAGTACTTC.

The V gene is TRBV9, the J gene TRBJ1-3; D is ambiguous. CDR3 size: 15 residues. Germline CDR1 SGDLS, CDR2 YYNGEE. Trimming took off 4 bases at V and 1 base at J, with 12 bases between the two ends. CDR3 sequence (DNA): TGTGCCAGCAGCCCCCAGGCGGGGTCTGGAAACACCATATATTTT. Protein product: CASSPQAGSGNTIYF.

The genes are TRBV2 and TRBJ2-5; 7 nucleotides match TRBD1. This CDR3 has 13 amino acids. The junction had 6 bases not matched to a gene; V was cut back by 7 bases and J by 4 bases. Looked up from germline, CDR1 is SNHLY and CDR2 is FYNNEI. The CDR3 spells CASNLRGLETQYF. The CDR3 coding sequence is TGTGCCAGCAACTTAAGGGGGCTAGAGACCCAGTACTTC.

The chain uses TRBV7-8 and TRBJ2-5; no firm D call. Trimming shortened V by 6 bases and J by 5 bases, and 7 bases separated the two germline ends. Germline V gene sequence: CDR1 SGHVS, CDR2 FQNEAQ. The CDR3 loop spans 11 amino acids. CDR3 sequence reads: CASRVGETQYF. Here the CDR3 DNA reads TGTGCCAGCAGGGTCGGGGAGACCCAGTACTTC.

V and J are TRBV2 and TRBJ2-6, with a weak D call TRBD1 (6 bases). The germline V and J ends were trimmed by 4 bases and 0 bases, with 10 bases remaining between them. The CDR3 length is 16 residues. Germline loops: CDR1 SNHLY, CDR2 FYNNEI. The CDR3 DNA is TGTGCCAGCAGTGCGCAGGGACACTCTGGGGCCAACGTCCTGACTTTC. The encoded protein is CASSAQGHSGANVLTF.

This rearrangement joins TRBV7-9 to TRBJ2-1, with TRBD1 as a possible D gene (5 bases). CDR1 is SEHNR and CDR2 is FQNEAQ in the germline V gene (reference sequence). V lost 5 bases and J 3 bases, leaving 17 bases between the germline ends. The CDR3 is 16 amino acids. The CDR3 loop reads CASSRRHQGVYNEQFF. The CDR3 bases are TGTGCCAGCAGCCGACGGCACCAGGGTGTCTACAATGAGCAGTTCTTC.

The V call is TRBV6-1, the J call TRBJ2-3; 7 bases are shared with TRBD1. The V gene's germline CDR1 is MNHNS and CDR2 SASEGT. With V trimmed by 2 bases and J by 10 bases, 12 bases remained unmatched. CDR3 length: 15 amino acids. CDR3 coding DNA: TGTGCCAGCAGTGAATTGGGGACAGTTAGCCAGGCGCAGTATTTT. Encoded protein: CASSELGTVSQAQYF.

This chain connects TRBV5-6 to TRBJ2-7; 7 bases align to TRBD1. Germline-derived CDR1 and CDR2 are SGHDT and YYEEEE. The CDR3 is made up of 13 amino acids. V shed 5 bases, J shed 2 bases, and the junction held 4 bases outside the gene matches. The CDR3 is CASSSTGPYEQYF. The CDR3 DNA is TGTGCCAGCAGTTCGACAGGGCCCTACGAGCAGTACTTC.

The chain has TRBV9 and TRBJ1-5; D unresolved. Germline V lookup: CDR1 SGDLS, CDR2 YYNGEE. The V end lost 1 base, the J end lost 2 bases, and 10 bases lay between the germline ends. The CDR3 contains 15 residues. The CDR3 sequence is CASSVHGVGNQPQHF. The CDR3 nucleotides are TGTGCCAGCAGCGTACACGGTGTGGGCAATCAGCCCCAGCATTTT.

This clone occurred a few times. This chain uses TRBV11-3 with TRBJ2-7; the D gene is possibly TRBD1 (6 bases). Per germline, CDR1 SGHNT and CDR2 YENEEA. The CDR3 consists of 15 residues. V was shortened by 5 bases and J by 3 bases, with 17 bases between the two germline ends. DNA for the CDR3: TGTGCCAGCAGCCACCGGACAGTAGGGCACTACGAGCAGTACTTC. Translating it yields CASSHRTVGHYEQYF.

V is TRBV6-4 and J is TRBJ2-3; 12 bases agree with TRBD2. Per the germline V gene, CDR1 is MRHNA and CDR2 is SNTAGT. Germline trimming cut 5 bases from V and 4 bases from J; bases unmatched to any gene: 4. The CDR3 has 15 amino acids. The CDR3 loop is CASSRLAGGPDTQYF. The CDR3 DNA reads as TGTGCCAGCAGTAGGCTAGCGGGAGGGCCAGATACGCAGTATTTT.